The entry below describes one T cell receptor beta chain. Its antigen remains unknown. What was amplified from RNA transcripts were TCR beta CDR3 regions. Using the HTBI primer set, a first-round RT-PCR was run on the TCR CDR3. TCRdb recomputed calls from the multiplex PCR reads with MiXCR, one row per CDR3 protein. Among hundreds of thousands of distinct CDR3 sequences, approximately 15% were seen once, and the ten largest hold less than 3.5%. Disease lasting under 3 months, a NOSPECS grade of at least 4, and a Clinical Activity Score of at least 3 were features of the ophthalmopathy patients. Clinical symptoms, serum thyroxine and TRAb, thyroid ultrasound and orbital computed tomography were used for the diagnoses. This entry is derived from a study of T cells in Graves' hyperthyroidism and ophthalmopathy. Findings and limits, study-wide: Onset of ophthalmopathy came a median around 6.2 months after the model predicted it. Separating ophthalmopathy from stable hyperthyroidism was achieved by a 13 V-J model.

The sequence came from a woman between 40 and 55 years old with Graves' ophthalmopathy. Material: blood.

CDR3 residues: CASSPGGAKNSPLHF. CDR3 DNA: TGTGCCAGCTCACCAGGCGGGGCTAAAAATTCACCCCTCCACTTT. This sequence joins TRBV18 and TRBJ1-6; tentatively, D is TRBD1 (5 bases). Per germline, CDR1 KGHSH and CDR2 LQKENI. V was shortened by 2 bases and J by 7 bases, with 12 bases between the two germline ends. The CDR3 length is 15 residues.